A single sample is the source of the 15 T cell receptor beta chains below, sequenced in a study of monozygotic twins with inflammatory bowel disease. TCRdb re-called the 5' RACE reads, yielding one record per CDR3 amino acid sequence without DNA. The sample has 330,000 or so distinct CDR3 sequences. The sample comprised blood. These receptors came from a human donor with ulcerative colitis or Crohn's disease, or a healthy co-twin of an affected twin (not recorded which).

The V and J genes are TRBV28 and TRBJ1-2. The CDR3 runs to 12 residues. The germline V gene has CDR1 MDHEN and CDR2 SYDVKM. The CDR3 spells CASSFGFYGYTF.

The rearrangement uses TRBV6-5 and TRBJ2-7; no DNA is available, so the TRBD1 call from TCRdb remains unchecked. Germline-derived CDR1 and CDR2 are MNHEY and SVGAGI. This CDR3 comprises 16 residues. CDR3 sequence reads: CASSYGGLLNVYEQYF.

V and J are TRBV7-6 and TRBJ1-1; without DNA, the TCRdb call of TRBD1 cannot be checked. CDR1 SGHVS and CDR2 FNYEAQ come from the germline V gene. This CDR3 has 13 residues. The CDR3 here is CASSNGRNTEAFF.

V gene TRBV24-1 combines with J gene TRBJ2-3; TCRdb returns TRBD1, unconfirmable since there is no DNA. Germline CDR1 and CDR2: KGHDR and SFDVKD. CDR3 length: 17 residues. CDR3 amino acids: CATSENPSRDNTDTQYF.

V gene TRBV27 combines with J gene TRBJ2-3; the TCRdb call, TRBD1, lacks DNA for checking. The length of the CDR3 is 13 residues. CDR1 and CDR2 (germline): MNHEY, SMNVEV (reference sequence). Here the CDR3 reads CASSRRQADTQYF.

This chain links TRBV20-1 with TRBJ1-1; absent DNA, TCRdb's TRBD1 call cannot be checked. Per germline, CDR1 DFQATT and CDR2 SNEGSKA (reference sequence). The CDR3 length is 14 residues. CDR3 region: CSASTGRLNTEAFF.

The genes are TRBV6-5 and TRBJ2-7. Per germline, CDR1 MNHEY and CDR2 SVGAGI. This CDR3 contains 16 residues. This CDR3 is CASSYSRTMSSYEQYF.

The chain uses TRBV20-1 and TRBJ2-1; TCRdb indicates TRBD1, and absent DNA this call remains unverified. CDR1 and CDR2 (germline): DFQATT, SNEGSKA (reference sequence). CDR3 size: 15 residues. The chain's CDR3 is CSAIRRDRGSNEQFF.

The V call is TRBV2, the J call TRBJ1-1; TCRdb picks TRBD1, but there is no DNA to check that call. CDR3 size: 14 residues. CDR1 SNHLY and CDR2 FYNNEI come from the germline V gene. The CDR3 reads CASKPTRERAEAFF. Based on the CDR3 plus reference TRBV2 and TRBJ1-1, the full variable domain is EPEVTQTPSHQVTQMGQEVILRCVPISNHLYFYWYRQILGQKVEFLVSFYNNEISEKSEIFDDQFSVERPDGSNFTLKIRSTKLEDSAMYFCASKPTRERAEAFFGQGTRLTVV.

This chain connects TRBV20-1 to TRBJ2-1. Germline CDR1 reads DFQATT; CDR2 reads SNEGSKA (reference sequence). The CDR3 is made up of 14 amino acids. The chain's CDR3 is CSARGLEDYNEQFF.

The CDR3 spells CASSSGLAGVGQFF. The gene calls are TRBV28 and TRBJ2-1; TCRdb outputs TRBD2, but without DNA this stays unchecked. Germline lookup yields CDR1 MDHEN and CDR2 SYDVKM. This CDR3 is built from 14 residues.

This chain uses TRBV5-1 with TRBJ2-7; absent DNA, TCRdb's TRBD1 call cannot be checked. The CDR3 contains 14 residues. Germline loops: CDR1 SGHRS, CDR2 YFSETQ. The CDR3 here is CASSLVRRGYEQYF.

This chain links TRBV27 with TRBJ2-5; the TCRdb call, TRBD2, lacks DNA for checking. This CDR3 region has 14 residues. Germline loops: CDR1 MNHEY, CDR2 SMNVEV (reference sequence). The CDR3 protein is CASSRGSITETQYF.

V is TRBV29-1 and J is TRBJ2-3; no DNA is available, so the TRBD2 call from TCRdb remains unchecked. Germline CDR1 and CDR2: SQVTM and ANQGSEA. The CDR3 runs 14 residues. The CDR3 is CSAESGTHTDTQYF.

This chain links TRBV4-3 with TRBJ2-1; TCRdb's D call of TRBD2 is untestable without DNA. There are 16 residues in the CDR3. Germline-derived CDR1 and CDR2 are LGHNA and YSLEER. The CDR3: CASSQQASGGAGEQFF.